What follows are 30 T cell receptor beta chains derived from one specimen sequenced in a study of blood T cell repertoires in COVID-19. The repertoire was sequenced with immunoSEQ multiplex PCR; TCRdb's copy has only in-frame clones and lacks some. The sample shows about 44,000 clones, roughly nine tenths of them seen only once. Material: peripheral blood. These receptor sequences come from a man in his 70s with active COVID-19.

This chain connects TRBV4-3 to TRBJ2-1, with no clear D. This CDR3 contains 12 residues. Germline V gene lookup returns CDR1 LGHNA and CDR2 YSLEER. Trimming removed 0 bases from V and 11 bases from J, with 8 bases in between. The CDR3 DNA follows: TGCGCCAGCAGCCAAGATCACGGTAAGCAGTTCTTC. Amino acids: CASSQDHGKQFF.

The CDR3, as DNA: TGCGCCAGCAGCTTGGCCCCAGGGGGGAATAATTCACCCCTCCACTTT. Translation gives CASSLAPGGNNSPLHF. This rearrangement joins TRBV5-1 to TRBJ1-6; TRBD1 agrees at 7 bases. The germline V gene has CDR1 SGHRS and CDR2 YFSETQ. Losses at the gene ends were 0 bases for V and 5 bases for J; bases not matched to a gene: 5. This CDR3 comprises 16 residues.

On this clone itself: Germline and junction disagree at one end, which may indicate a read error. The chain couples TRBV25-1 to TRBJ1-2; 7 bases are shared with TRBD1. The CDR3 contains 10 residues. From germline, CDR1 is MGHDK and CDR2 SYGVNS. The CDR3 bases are TGTGCCAGCAAACCCCGGGACAGAGGTTTC. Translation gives CASKPRDRGF.

CDR3 DNA sequence: TGTGCCAGCAGCCGAACAGGGGCCCACTATGGCTACACCTTC. Translating gives CASSRTGAHYGYTF. The chain joins TRBV6-5 to TRBJ1-2, with TRBD1 identical over 7 bases. The V gene's germline CDR1 is MNHEY and CDR2 SVGAGI. The CDR3 has 14 residues. The ends lost 6 bases at V and 3 bases at J; junction bases unmatched: 7.

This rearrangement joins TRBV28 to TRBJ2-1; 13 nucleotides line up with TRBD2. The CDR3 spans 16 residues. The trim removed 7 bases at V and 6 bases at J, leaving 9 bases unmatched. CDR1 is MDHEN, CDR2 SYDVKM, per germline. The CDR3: CASTPGLAGLGNEQFF. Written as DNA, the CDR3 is TGTGCCAGCACCCCGGGACTAGCGGGGTTGGGCAATGAGCAGTTCTTC.

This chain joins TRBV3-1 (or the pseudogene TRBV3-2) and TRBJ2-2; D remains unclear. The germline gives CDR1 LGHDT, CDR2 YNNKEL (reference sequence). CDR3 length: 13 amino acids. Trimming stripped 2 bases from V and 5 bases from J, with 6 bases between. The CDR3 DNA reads TGTGCCAGCAGCCAATCCGTTACCGGGGAGCTGTTTTTT. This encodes CASSQSVTGELFF.

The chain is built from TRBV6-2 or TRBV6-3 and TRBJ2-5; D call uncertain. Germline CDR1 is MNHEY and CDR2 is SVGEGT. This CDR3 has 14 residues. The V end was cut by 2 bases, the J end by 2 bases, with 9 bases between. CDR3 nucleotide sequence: TGTGCCAGCAGTTACCGCCAGGCTCAAGAGACCCAGTACTTC. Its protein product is CASSYRQAQETQYF.

Here the CDR3 DNA reads TGTGCCAGCAGCCATTCTAGCGGGGGGGGCCCAGATACGCAGTATTTT. It translates to CASSHSSGGGPDTQYF. This chain connects TRBV7-2 to TRBJ2-3; 12 nucleotides line up with TRBD2. V shed 5 bases and J 4 bases; nucleotides not matched to a gene: 7. In germline, CDR1 is SGHTA, CDR2 FQGNSA. This CDR3 region has 16 residues.

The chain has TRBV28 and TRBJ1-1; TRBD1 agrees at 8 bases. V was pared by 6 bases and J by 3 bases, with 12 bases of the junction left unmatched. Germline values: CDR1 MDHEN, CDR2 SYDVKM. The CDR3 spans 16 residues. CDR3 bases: TGTGCCAGCAGGTACGACAGGGGAGTGATTGACACTGAAGCTTTCTTT. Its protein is CASRYDRGVIDTEAFF.

CDR3 loop: CASTRSIQETQYF. The CDR3 DNA sequence: TGTGCCAGCACCCGGAGCATCCAAGAGACCCAGTACTTC. The V call is TRBV16, the J call TRBJ2-5; D is undetermined. The CDR3 is 13 residues long. Germline lookup yields CDR1 KGHSY and CDR2 FQNENV. V lost 7 bases and J 1 base, leaving 10 bases between the germline ends. Using reference TRBV16 and TRBJ2-5 for the parts outside the CDR3, the full variable domain is GEEVAQTPKHLVRGEGQKAKLYCAPIKGHSYVFWYQQVLKNEFKFLISFQNENVFDETGMPKERFSAKCLPNSPCSLEIQATKLEDSAVYFCASTRSIQETQYFGPGTRLLVL.

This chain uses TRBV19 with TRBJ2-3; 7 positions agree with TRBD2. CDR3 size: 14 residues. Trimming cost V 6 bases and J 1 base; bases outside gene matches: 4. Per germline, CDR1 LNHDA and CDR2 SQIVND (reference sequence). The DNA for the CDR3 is TGTGCCAGTAGGCCAACTAGCGGCACAGATACGCAGTATTTT. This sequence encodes CASRPTSGTDTQYF.

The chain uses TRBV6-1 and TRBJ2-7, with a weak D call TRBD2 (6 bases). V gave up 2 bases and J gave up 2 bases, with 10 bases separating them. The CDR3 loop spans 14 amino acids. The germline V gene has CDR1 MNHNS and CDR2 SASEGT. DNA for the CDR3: TGTGCCAGCAGTGAACGGGGGTTAACCTACGAGCAGTACTTC. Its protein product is CASSERGLTYEQYF.

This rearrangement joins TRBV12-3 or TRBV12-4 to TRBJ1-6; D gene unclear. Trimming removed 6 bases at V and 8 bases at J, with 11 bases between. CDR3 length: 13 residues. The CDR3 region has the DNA TGTGCCAGCAGCTCCTTTTCCTATTCACCCCTCCACTTT. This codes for CASSSFSYSPLHF.

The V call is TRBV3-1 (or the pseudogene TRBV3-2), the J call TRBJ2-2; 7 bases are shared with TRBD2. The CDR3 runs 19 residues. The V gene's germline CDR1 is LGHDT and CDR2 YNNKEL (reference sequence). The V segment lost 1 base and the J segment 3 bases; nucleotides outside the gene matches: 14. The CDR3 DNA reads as TGTGCCAGCAGCCAAGGTCATGGAGCGGTCAGCGGGGACACCGGGGAGCTGTTTTTT. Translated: CASSQGHGAVSGDTGELFF.

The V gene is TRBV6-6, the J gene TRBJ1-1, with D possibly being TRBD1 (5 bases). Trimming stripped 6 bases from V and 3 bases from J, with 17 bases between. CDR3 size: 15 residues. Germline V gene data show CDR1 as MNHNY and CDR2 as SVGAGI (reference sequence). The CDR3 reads CASSPGDFGDTEAFF. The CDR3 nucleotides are TGTGCCAGCAGCCCCGGGGACTTCGGGGACACTGAAGCTTTCTTT.

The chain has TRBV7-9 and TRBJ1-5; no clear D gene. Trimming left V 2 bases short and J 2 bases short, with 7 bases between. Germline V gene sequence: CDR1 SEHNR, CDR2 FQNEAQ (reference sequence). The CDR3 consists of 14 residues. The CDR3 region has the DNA TGTGCCAGCAGCTTAACCGCGGGCAATCAGCCCCAGCATTTT. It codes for CASSLTAGNQPQHF.

In nucleotides, the CDR3 is TGTGCCAGCAACAGCCCCGGACAGTCTAATTCACCCCTCCACTTT. Residues: CASNSPGQSNSPLHF. The chain employs TRBV27 and TRBJ1-6, with D possibly matching TRBD1 (6 bases). The CDR3 spans 15 residues. The ends were cut back, 7 bases at V and 6 bases at J, with 16 bases in the middle. Germline values: CDR1 MNHEY, CDR2 SMNVEV (reference sequence).

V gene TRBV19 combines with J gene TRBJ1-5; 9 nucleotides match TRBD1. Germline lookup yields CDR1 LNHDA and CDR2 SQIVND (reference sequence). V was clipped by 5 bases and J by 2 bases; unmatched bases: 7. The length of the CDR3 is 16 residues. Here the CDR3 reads CASSQQGARGNQPQHF. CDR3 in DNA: TGTGCCAGTAGTCAACAGGGGGCTAGGGGCAATCAGCCCCAGCATTTT.

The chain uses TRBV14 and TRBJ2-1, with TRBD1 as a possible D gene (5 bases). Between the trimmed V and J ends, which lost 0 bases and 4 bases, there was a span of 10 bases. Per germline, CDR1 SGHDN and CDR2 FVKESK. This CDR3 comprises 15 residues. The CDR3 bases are TGTGCCAGCAGCCAAGAGGGGCCAAATTACAATGAGCAGTTCTTC. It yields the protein CASSQEGPNYNEQFF.

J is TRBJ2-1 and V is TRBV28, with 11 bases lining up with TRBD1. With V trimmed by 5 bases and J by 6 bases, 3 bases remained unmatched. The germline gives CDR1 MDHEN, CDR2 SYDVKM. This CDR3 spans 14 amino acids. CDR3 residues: CASSGTGGVNEQFF. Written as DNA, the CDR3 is TGTGCCAGCAGTGGGACAGGGGGTGTCAATGAGCAGTTCTTC.

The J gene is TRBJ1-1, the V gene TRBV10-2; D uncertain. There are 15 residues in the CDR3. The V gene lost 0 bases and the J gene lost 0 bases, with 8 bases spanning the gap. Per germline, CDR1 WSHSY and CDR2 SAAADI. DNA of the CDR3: TGCGCCAGCAGTGAGTCGAGGGCGGTGAACACTGAAGCTTTCTTT. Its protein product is CASSESRAVNTEAFF.

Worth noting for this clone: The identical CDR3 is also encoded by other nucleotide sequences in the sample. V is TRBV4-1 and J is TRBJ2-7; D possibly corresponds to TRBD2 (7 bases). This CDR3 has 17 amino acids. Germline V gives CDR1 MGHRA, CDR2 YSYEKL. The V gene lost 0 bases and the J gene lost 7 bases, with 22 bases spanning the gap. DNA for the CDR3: TGCGCCAGCAGCCAAGAGGGAAGATGGGGGGGGGCGGGAGAGCAGTACTTC. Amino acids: CASSQEGRWGGAGEQYF.

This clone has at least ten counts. In nucleotides, the CDR3 is TGTGCCAGCAGTTTCCGGACAGCCATGAACACTGAAGCTTTCTTT. Translated, it gives CASSFRTAMNTEAFF. V is TRBV25-1 and J is TRBJ1-1; D possibly corresponds to TRBD1 (6 bases). V lost 5 bases to trimming and J lost 0 bases, with 13 bases between them. Germline assignment: CDR1 MGHDK and CDR2 SYGVNS. The CDR3 totals 15 residues.

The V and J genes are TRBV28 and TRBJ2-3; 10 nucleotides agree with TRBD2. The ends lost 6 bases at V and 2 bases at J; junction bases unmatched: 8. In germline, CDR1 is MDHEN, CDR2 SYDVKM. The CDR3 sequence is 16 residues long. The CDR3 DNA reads TGTGCCAGCAGCCGTACTACTAGCGGGGTCACAGATACGCAGTATTTT. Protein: CASSRTTSGVTDTQYF.

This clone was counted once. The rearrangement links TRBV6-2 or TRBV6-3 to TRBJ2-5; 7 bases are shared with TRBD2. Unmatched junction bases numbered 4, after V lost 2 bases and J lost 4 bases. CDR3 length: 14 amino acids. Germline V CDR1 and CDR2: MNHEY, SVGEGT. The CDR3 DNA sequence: TGTGCCAGCAGTTACCAGGCTAGCGGAGAGACCCAGTACTTC. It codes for CASSYQASGETQYF.

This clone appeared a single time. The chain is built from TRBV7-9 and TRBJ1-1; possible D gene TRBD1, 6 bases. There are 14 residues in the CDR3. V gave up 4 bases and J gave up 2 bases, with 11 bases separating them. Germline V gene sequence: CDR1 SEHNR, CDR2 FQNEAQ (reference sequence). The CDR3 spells CASSSKGQNTEAFF. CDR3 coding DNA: TGTGCCAGCAGCTCGAAGGGACAAAACACTGAAGCTTTCTTT.

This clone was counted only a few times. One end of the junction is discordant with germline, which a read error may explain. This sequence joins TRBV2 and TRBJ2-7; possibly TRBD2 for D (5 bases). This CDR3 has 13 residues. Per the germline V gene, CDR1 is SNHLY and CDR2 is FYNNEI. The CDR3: CASRPTSPGVEDF. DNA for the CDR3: TGTGCCAGCAGACCCACCTCTCCCGGGGTAGAGGACTTC.

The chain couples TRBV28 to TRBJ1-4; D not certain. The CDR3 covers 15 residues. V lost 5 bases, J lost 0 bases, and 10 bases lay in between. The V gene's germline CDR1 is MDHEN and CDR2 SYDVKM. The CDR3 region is CASSLQAATNEKLFF. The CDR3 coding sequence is TGTGCCAGCAGTCTTCAGGCAGCAACTAATGAAAAACTGTTTTTT.

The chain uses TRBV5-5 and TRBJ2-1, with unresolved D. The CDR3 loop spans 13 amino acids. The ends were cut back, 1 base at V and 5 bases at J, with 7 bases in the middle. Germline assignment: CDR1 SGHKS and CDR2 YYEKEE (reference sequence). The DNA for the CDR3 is TGTGCCAGCAGCTTGATCCAGGACAATGAGCAGTTCTTC. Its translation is CASSLIQDNEQFF.

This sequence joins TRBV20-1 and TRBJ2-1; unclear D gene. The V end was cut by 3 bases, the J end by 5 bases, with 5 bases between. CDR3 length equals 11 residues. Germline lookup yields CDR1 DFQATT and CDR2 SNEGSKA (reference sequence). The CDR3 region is CSASKHNEQFF. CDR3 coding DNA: TGCAGTGCTAGTAAGCACAATGAGCAGTTCTTC.